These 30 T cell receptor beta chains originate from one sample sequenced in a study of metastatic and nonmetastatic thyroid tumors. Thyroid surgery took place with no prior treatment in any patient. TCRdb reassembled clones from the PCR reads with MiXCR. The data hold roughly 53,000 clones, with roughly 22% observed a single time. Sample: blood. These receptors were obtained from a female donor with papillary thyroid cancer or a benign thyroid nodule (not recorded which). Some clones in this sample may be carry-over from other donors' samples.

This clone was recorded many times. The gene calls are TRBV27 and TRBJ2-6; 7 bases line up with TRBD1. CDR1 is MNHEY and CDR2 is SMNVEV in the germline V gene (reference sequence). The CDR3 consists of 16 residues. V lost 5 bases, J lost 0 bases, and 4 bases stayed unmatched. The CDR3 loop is CASSPDRYSGANVLTF. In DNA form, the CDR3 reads TGTGCCAGCAGTCCGGACAGGTACTCTGGGGCCAACGTCCTGACTTTC.

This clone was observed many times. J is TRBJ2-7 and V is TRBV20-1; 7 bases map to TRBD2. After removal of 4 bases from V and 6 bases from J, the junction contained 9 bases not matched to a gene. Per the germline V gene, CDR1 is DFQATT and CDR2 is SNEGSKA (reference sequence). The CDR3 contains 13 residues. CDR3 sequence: CSANRDGEGEQYF. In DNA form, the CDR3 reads TGCAGTGCTAACCGCGACGGGGAGGGCGAGCAGTACTTC.

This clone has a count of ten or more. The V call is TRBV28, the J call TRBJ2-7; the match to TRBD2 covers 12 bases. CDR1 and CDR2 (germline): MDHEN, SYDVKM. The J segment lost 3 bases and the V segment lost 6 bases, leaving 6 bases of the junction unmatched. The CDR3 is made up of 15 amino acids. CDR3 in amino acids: CASSYRTSGNYEQYF. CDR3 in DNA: TGTGCCAGCAGCTACCGGACTAGCGGGAACTACGAGCAGTACTTC.

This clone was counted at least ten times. As DNA, the CDR3 is TGTGCTAGTGGTTTGGCCATTGGCGGCAATCAGCCCCAGCATTTT. It is translated as CASGLAIGGNQPQHF. The chain employs TRBV12-5 and TRBJ1-5; D is ambiguous. Germline CDR1 LGHNT, CDR2 FRNRAP. The CDR3 is 15 residues long. Trimming shortened V by 1 base and J by 2 bases, and 9 bases separated the two germline ends. Looking up the rest from reference TRBV12-5 and TRBJ1-5 gives the full variable domain: DARVTQTPRHKVTEMGQEVTMRCQPILGHNTVFWYRQTMMQGLELLAYFRNRAPLDDSGMPKDRFSAEMPDATLATLKIQPSEPRDSAVYFCASGLAIGGNQPQHFGDGTRLSIL.

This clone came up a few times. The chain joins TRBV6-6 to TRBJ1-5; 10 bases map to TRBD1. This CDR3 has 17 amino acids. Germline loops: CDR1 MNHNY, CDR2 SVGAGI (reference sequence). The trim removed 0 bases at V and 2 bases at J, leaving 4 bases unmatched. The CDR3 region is CASSYSDRGQGNQPQHF. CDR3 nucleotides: TGTGCCAGCAGTTACTCCGACAGGGGGCAGGGCAATCAGCCCCAGCATTTT.

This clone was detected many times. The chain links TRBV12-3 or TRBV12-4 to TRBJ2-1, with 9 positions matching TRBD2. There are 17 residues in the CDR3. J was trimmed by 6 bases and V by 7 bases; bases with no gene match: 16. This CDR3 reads CASNIYRLAGPTNEQFF. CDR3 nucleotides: TGTGCCAGCAATATCTACCGCCTAGCGGGACCCACCAATGAGCAGTTCTTC.

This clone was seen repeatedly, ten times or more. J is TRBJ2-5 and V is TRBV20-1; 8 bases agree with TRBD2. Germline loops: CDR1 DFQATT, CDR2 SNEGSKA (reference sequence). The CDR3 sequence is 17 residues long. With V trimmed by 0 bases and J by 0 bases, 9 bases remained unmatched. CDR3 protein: CSARDTGLAGNQETQYF. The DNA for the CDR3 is TGCAGTGCTAGAGATACGGGTCTAGCGGGTAACCAAGAGACCCAGTACTTC.

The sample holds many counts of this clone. In DNA, the CDR3 is TGTGCCAGTAGTATCGCGGGAGGGAGCTACAATGAGCAGTTCTTC. This sequence encodes CASSIAGGSYNEQFF. The chain combines TRBV19 with TRBJ2-1; TRBD2 agrees at 9 bases. Losses at the gene ends were 3 bases for V and 3 bases for J; bases not matched to a gene: 3. This CDR3 contains 15 residues. Germline CDR1 LNHDA, CDR2 SQIVND (reference sequence).

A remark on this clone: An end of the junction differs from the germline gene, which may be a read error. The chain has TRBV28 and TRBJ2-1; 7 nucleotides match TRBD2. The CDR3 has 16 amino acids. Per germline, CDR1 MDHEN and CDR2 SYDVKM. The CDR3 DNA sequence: TGTGCTAGCAGTTTTCAAGGACTAGGTACTGACAATGAGCAGTTCTTC. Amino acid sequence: CASSFQGLGTDNEQFF.

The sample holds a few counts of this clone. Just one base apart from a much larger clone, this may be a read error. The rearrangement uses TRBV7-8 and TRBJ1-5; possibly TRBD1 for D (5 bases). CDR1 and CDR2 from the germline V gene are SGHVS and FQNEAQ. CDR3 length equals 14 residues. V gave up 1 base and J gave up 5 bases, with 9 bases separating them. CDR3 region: CASSLDRTDQPQHF. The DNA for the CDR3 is TGTGCCAGCAGCTTAGACAGGACTGATCAGCCCCAGCATTTT.

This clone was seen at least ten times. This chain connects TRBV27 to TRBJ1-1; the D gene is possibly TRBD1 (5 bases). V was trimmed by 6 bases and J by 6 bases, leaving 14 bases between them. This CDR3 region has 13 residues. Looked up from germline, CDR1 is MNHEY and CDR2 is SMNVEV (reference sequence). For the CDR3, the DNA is TGTGCCAGCAGACTATGGCCGGGGGCTGAAGCTTTCTTT. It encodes CASRLWPGAEAFF.

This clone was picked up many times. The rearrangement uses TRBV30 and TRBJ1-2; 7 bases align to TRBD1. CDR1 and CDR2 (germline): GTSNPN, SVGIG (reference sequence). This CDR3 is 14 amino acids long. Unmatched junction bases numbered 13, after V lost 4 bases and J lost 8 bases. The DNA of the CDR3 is TGTGCCTGGACCCGACAGGGCCGTAAGGGAGGCTACACCTTC. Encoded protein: CAWTRQGRKGGYTF. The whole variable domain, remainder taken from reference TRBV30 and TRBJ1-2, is SQTIHQWPATLVQPVGSPLSLECTVEGTSNPNLYWYRQAAGRGLQLLFYSVGIGQISSEVPQNLSASRPQDRQFILSSKKLLLSDSGFYLCAWTRQGRKGGYTFGSGTRLTVV.

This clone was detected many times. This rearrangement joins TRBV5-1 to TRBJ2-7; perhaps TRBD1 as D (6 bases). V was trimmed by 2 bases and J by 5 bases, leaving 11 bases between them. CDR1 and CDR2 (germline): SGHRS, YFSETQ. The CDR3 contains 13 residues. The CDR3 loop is CASSLPGVDEQYF. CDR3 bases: TGCGCCAGCAGCTTACCAGGGGTGGACGAGCAGTACTTC.

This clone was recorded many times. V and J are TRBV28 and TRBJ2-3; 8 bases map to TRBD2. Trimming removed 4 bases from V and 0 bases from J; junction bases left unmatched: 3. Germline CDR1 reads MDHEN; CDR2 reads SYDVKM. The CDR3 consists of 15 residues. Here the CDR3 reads CASSSIAGSTDTQYF. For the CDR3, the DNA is TGTGCCAGCAGTTCAATAGCGGGGAGCACAGATACGCAGTATTTT. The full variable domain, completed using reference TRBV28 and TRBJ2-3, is DVKVTQSSRYLVKRTGEKVFLECVQDMDHENMFWYRQDPGLGLRLIYFSYDVKMKEKGDIPEGYSVSREKKERFSLILESASTNQTSMYLCASSSIAGSTDTQYFGPGTRLTVL.

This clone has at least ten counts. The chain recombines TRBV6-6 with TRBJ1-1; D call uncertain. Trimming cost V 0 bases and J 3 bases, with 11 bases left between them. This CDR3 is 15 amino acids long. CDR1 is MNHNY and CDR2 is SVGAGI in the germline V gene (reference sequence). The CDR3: CASSYSRSLDTEAFF. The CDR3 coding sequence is TGTGCCAGCAGTTACTCGAGGTCCTTGGACACTGAAGCTTTCTTT.

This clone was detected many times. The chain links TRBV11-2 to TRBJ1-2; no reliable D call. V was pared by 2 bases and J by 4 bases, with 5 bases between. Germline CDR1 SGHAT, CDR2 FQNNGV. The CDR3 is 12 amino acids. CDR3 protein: CASSLNAYGYTF. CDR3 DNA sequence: TGTGCCAGCAGCTTAAATGCCTATGGCTACACCTTC.

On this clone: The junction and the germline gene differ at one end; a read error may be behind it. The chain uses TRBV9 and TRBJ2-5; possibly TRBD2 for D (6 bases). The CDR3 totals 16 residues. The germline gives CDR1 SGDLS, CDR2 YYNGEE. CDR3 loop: CAGSLGGAGFGETQYF. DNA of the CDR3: TGTGCCGGCAGCCTCGGTGGGGCGGGATTCGGAGAGACCCAGTACTTC.

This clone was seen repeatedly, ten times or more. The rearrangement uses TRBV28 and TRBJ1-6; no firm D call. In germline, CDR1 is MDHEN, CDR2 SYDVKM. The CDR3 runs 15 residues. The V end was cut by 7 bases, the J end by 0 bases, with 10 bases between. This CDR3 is CASTRTASYNSPLHF. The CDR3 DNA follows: TGTGCCAGCACCAGAACGGCCTCCTATAATTCACCCCTCCACTTT. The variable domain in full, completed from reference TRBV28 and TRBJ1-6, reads DVKVTQSSRYLVKRTGEKVFLECVQDMDHENMFWYRQDPGLGLRLIYFSYDVKMKEKGDIPEGYSVSREKKERFSLILESASTNQTSMYLCASTRTASYNSPLHFGNGTRLTVT.

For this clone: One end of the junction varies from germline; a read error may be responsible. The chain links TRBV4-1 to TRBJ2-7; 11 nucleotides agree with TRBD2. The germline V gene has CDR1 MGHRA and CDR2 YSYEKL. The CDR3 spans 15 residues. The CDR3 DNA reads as TGCGACAGCAGCCAAGATACTAGCGGGAGTGGTAGTCAGTACTTC. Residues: CDSSQDTSGSGSQYF.

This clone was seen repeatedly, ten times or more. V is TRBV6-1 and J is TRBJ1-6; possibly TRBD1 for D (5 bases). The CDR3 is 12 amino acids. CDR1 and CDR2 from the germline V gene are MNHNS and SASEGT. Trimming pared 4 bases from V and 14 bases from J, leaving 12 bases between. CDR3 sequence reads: CASSGTGLTLHF. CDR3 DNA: TGTGCCAGCAGTGGAACGGGGCTCACCCTCCACTTT.

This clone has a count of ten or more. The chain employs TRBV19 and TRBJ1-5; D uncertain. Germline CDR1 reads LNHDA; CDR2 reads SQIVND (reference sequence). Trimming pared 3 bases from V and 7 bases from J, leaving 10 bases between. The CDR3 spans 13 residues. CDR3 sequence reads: CASSIGGQQPQHF. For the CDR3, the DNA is TGTGCCAGTAGTATTGGTGGGCAACAGCCCCAGCATTTT.

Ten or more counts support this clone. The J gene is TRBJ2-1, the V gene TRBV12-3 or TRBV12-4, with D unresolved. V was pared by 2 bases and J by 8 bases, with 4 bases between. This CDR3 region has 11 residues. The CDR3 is CASSLSHEQFF. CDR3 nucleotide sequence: TGTGCCAGCAGTTTATCCCATGAGCAGTTCTTC.

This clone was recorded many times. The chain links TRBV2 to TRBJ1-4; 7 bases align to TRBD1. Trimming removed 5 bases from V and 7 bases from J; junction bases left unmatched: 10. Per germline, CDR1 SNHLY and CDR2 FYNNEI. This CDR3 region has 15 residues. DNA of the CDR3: TGTGCCAGCAGTTCCGGTGCCCAGGGGGTTGAAAAACTGTTTTTT. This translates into CASSSGAQGVEKLFF.

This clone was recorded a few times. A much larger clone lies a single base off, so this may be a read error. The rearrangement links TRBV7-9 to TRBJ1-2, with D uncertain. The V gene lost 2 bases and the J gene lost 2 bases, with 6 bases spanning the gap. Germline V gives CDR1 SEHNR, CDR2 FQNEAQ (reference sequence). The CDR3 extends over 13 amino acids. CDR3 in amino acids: CASSLCRNYGYTF. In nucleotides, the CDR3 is TGTGCCAGCAGCTTATGCAGAAACTATGGCTACACCTTC.

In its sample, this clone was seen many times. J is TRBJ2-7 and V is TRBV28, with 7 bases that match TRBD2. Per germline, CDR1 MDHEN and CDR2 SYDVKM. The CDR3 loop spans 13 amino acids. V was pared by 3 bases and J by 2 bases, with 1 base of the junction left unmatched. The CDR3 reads CASSFLAAYEQYF. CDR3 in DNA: TGTGCCAGCAGTTTCCTAGCGGCCTACGAGCAGTACTTC.

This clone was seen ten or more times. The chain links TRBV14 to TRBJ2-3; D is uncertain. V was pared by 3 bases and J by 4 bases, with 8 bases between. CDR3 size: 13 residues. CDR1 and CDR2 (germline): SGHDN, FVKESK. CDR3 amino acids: CASSQSRADTQYF. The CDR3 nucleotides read TGTGCCAGCAGCCAGAGCCGGGCAGATACGCAGTATTTT.

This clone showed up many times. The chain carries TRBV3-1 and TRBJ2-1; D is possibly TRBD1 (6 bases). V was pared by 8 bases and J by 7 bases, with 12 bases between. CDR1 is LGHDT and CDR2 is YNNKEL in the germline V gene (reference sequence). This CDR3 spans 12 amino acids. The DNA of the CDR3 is TGTGCCAGCGGGGGCTTGGGGAATGAGCAGTTCTTC. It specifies CASGGLGNEQFF.

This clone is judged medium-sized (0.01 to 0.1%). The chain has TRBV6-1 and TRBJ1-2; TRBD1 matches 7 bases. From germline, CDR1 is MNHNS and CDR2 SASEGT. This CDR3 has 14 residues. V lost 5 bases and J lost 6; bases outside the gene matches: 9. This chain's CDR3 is CASSWRQGLDGYTF. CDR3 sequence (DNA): TGTGCCAGCAGTTGGAGACAGGGCCTGGATGGCTACACCTTC.

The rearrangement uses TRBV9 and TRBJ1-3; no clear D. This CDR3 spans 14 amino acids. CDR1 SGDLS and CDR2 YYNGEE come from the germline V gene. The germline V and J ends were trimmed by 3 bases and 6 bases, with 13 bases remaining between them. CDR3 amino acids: CASSAGSPVNTIYF. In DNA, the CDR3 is TGTGCCAGCAGCGCTGGGTCACCTGTAAACACCATATATTTT.

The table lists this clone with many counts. CDR3 nucleotide sequence: TGCGCCAGCAGCTTGGGGCCGGGAGTCACCTACGAGCAGTACTTC. Protein sequence: CASSLGPGVTYEQYF. The genes are TRBV5-1 and TRBJ2-7; TRBD2 is a possible D gene (6 bases). V lost 0 bases, J lost 2 bases, and 12 bases lay in between. Germline assignment: CDR1 SGHRS and CDR2 YFSETQ. There are 15 residues in the CDR3.